A single sample is the source of the 8 T cell receptor beta chains below, sequenced in a study of graft-versus-host responses after intestinal transplantation. The antigens these receptors bind are not known. Using immunoSEQ multiplex PCR, the repertoire was profiled, and TCRdb retains in-frame clones only, with some absent. The data hold more than 85,000 clones, with roughly 91% observed a single time. Material: unstimulated CD8+ T cells sorted from spleen or lymph node cells, obtained before intestinal transplant. These TCRs come from a human donor who received an intestinal transplant.

This sequence joins TRBV7-9 and TRBJ1-1, with 9 bases that match TRBD1. CDR1 is SEHNR and CDR2 is FQNEAQ in the germline V gene (reference sequence). The J segment lost 12 bases and the V segment lost 5 bases, leaving 10 bases of the junction unmatched. This CDR3 has 13 amino acids. This CDR3 is CASSLIPGQGTFF. CDR3 DNA: TGTGCCAGCAGCCTCATTCCGGGACAGGGAACTTTCTTT.

The chain recombines TRBV12-5 with TRBJ1-2; TRBD1 aligns across 7 bases. With 0 bases clipped from V and 6 bases from J, the junction kept 4 bases outside the gene matches. This CDR3 is built from 14 residues. Germline CDR1 reads LGHNT; CDR2 reads FRNRAP. The CDR3 DNA sequence: TGTGCTAGTGGTTTGGTTGCCAGGGGGGATGGCTACACCTTC. Its translation: CASGLVARGDGYTF.

This clone was observed a handful of times. This chain joins TRBV7-2 and TRBJ1-5; D uncertain. This CDR3 contains 17 residues. The germline gives CDR1 SGHTA, CDR2 FQGNSA. V lost 0 bases to trimming and J lost 5 bases, with 17 bases between them. The CDR3 here is CASSLAGVTLSDQPQHF. As DNA, the CDR3 is TGTGCCAGCAGCTTAGCCGGGGTCACACTTTCGGATCAGCCCCAGCATTTT. Using reference TRBV7-2 and TRBJ1-5 for the parts outside the CDR3, the full variable domain is GAGVSQSPSNKVTEKGKDVELRCDPISGHTALYWYRQSLGQGLEFLIYFQGNSAPDKSGLPSDRFSAERTGGSVSTLTIQRTQQEDSAVYLCASSLAGVTLSDQPQHFGDGTRLSIL.

This rearrangement joins TRBV10-3 to TRBJ1-1, with 9 bases matching TRBD1. The CDR3 sequence is 14 residues long. From germline, CDR1 is ENHRY and CDR2 SYGVKD. The trim removed 5 bases at V and 1 base at J, leaving 2 bases unmatched. DNA for the CDR3: TGTGCCATCAGTCTGACAGGGGGGAACACTGAAGCTTTCTTT. Translation gives CAISLTGGNTEAFF.

The V call is TRBV13, the J call TRBJ1-2; D remains unclear. Germline V gene data show CDR1 as PRHDT and CDR2 as FYEKMQ (reference sequence). The CDR3 has 14 residues. Trimming removed 0 bases at V and 1 base at J, with 6 bases between. Here the CDR3 DNA reads TGTGCCAGCAGCTTAGGCGCCAGTAACTATGGCTACACCTTC. Translated, it gives CASSLGASNYGYTF.

The gene calls are TRBV9 and TRBJ2-1; 10 bases align to TRBD2. Trimming at V came to 4 bases and at J to 0 bases, leaving 13 bases not matched to a gene. The germline V gene has CDR1 SGDLS and CDR2 YYNGEE. The CDR3 contains 19 residues. Here the CDR3 reads CASSLPAGGRESSYNEQFF. Here the CDR3 DNA reads TGTGCCAGCAGCCTCCCAGCGGGGGGGCGCGAAAGCTCCTACAATGAGCAGTTCTTC.

The rearrangement joins TRBV25-1 to TRBJ2-5; 9 nucleotides align to TRBD1. Germline V gene sequence: CDR1 MGHDK, CDR2 SYGVNS. The V gene end was trimmed by 9 bases and the J gene end by 0 bases; junction bases not matched to a gene: 8. The CDR3 consists of 15 residues. CDR3 in amino acids: CARTNRDRDQETQYF. CDR3 in DNA: TGTGCCAGGACTAACCGGGACAGGGACCAAGAGACCCAGTACTTC. Based on the CDR3 plus reference TRBV25-1 and TRBJ2-5, the full variable domain is EADIYQTPRYLVIGTGKKITLECSQTMGHDKMYWYQQDPGMELHLIHYSYGVNSTEKGDLSSESTVSRIRTEHFPLTLESARPSHTSQYLCARTNRDRDQETQYFGPGTRLLVL.

The V call is TRBV27, the J call TRBJ1-1; perhaps TRBD1 as D (5 bases). Germline V gene lookup returns CDR1 MNHEY and CDR2 SMNVEV (reference sequence). The CDR3 totals 13 residues. The V end was cut by 3 bases, the J end by 1 base, with 6 bases between. The CDR3 region is CASSFQGNTEAFF. CDR3 bases: TGTGCCAGCAGTTTCCAGGGGAACACTGAAGCTTTCTTT.